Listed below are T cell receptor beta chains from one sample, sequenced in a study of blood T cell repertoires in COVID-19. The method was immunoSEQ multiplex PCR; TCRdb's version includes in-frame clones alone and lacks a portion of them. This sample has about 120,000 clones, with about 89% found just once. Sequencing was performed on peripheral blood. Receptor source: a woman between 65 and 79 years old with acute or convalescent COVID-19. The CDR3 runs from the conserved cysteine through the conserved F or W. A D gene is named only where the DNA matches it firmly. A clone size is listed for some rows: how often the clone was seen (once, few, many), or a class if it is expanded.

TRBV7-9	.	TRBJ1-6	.	TGTGCCAGCAGCTTAGCGGCGAGGAATTCACCCCTCCACTTT	CASSLAARNSPLHF
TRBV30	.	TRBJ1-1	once	TGTGCCTGGGACAGGAACACTGAAGCTTTCTTT	CAWDRNTEAFF
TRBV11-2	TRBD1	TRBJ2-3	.	TGTGCCAGCAGCCCGCGGACAGGGAGACGTTACACAGATACGCAGTATTTT	CASSPRTGRRYTDTQYF
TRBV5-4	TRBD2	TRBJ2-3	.	TGTGCCAGCAGCTTGGATCCGGGGGGATCTACAGATACGCAGTATTTT	CASSLDPGGSTDTQYF
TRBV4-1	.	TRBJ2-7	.	TGCGCCAGCAGCCACCAGGACAGTCTCGCCTACGAGCAGTACTTC	CASSHQDSLAYEQYF
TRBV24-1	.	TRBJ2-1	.	TGTGCCACGCAACAGGGCTCGCGTGAGCAGTTCTTC	CATQQGSREQFF
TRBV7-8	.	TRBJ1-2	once	TGTGCCAGCAGCCCGAGGACTAACTATGGCTACACCTTC	CASSPRTNYGYTF
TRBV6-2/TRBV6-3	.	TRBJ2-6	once	TGTGCCAGCAGTTACTCCGCAGGGCTGGACGGGGCCAACGTCCTGACTTTC	CASSYSAGLDGANVLTF
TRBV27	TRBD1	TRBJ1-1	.	TGTGCCAGCAGCCCACGGGACAGACGCAACACTGAAGCTTTCTTT	CASSPRDRRNTEAFF
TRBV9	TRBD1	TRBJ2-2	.	TGTGCCAGCAGCTCGATCGCCGGGACAGGTGTTAACGGGGAGCTGTTTTTT	CASSSIAGTGVNGELFF
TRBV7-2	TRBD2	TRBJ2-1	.	TGTGCCAGCAGCTTGAGGTCGGGGGGGCCATACAATGAGCAGTTCTTC	CASSLRSGGPYNEQFF
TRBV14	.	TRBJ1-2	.	TGTGCCAGCAGCCCCAGGGGATTAATCGACTATGGCTACACCTTC	CASSPRGLIDYGYTF